The 6 T cell receptor beta chains reported below all come from one sample, sequenced in a study of vaccination and CD4 T cells after COVID-19. Sequence data for DNA of cultured CD4+ T cells were generated by the Oncomine TCR Beta short-read assay. One entry per CDR3 protein, called by TCRdb with MiXCR from the PCR reads. The sample has 19,000 or so distinct CDR3 sequences; around 45% are singletons. Documented treatment: roughly ten-day PBMC culture with coronavirus spike peptide pools or control peptides (ViraFEST assay). No cognate antigen is known for these TCRs. Sequencing was performed on CD4+ T cells from blood, cultured in vitro, taken after SARS-CoV-2 vaccination. These TCRs come from a human donor who had recovered from COVID-19.

The rearrangement joins TRBV28 to TRBJ2-1; 7 bases are shared with TRBD2. CDR1 MDHEN and CDR2 SYDVKM come from the germline V gene. The CDR3 totals 12 residues. V lost 8 bases, J lost 8 bases, and 6 bases stayed unmatched. CDR3 in amino acids: CASQRGMYEQFF. The DNA of the CDR3 is TGTGCCAGCCAGCGGGGAATGTATGAGCAGTTCTTC.

The genes are TRBV29-1 and TRBJ2-2; 7 bases fit TRBD2. The germline V gene has CDR1 SQVTM and CDR2 ANQGSEA. The CDR3 has 13 residues. Trimming at V came to 4 bases and at J to 5 bases, leaving 4 bases not matched to a gene. The chain's CDR3 is CSVAEGGTGELFF. The CDR3 DNA reads TGCAGCGTTGCCGAGGGAGGGACCGGGGAGCTGTTTTTT.

The chain has TRBV5-4 and TRBJ2-1; D could derive from TRBD1 or TRBD2 (6 bases each). V shed 3 bases and J shed 5 bases, with 15 bases lying between them. This CDR3 is 15 amino acids long. Germline V gene lookup returns CDR1 SGHNT and CDR2 YYREEE (reference sequence). DNA for the CDR3: TGTGCCAGCAGCTCCCGGGGGCGGGGCAACAATGAGCAGTTCTTC. This translates into CASSSRGRGNNEQFF.

This clonotype was found a few times. The CDR3 nucleotides read TGCAGCGCGATGCGGGAGAGCTCCTACGAGCAGTACTTC. Protein: CSAMRESSYEQYF. The rearrangement joins TRBV20-1 to TRBJ2-7, with TRBD2 matching over 7 bases. In germline, CDR1 is DFQATT, CDR2 SNEGSKA (reference sequence). This CDR3 contains 13 residues.

A single count supports this clonotype. In nucleotides, the CDR3 is TGTGCCACAAGACAGGGAGGTGGCGAGCAGTACTTC. Translating gives CATRQGGGEQYF. The genes are TRBV19 and TRBJ2-7; TRBD1 is a possible D gene (7 bases). CDR1 LNHDA and CDR2 SQIVND come from the germline V gene (reference sequence). V lost 10 bases and J lost 6, with 16 bases in between. The CDR3 has 12 amino acids.

J is TRBJ2-1 and V is TRBV18; 9 positions match TRBD2. This CDR3 is built from 16 residues. Germline loops: CDR1 KGHSH, CDR2 LQKENI. V shed 3 bases, J shed 9 bases, and the junction held 12 bases outside the gene matches. The CDR3 here is CASSPPRREGVVEQFF. The DNA for the CDR3 is TGTGCCAGCTCACCTCCACGGCGGGAGGGCGTCGTTGAGCAGTTCTTC.